The T cell receptor (beta chain) described here comes from a study of CD8 T cells in ankylosing spondylitis. General study points: Reportedly, matched ankylosing spondylitis synovial fluid was significantly enriched for disease-linked clones.

This CDR3 comprises 14 residues. V gave up 6 bases and J gave up 4 bases, with 13 bases separating them. The sample holds a few counts of this clonotype. Its antigen is currently unknown. Each CDR3 protein gets one entry after TCRdb re-called the 5' RACE reads with MiXCR. The repertoire holds just over 350,000 distinct CDR3 sequences, with approximately 22% as singletons. V and J are TRBV12-3 or TRBV12-4 and TRBJ2-1; D may be TRBD1 or TRBD2 (6 bases each). Sequenced: blood, either unsorted or a sorted T cell fraction (not recorded which). The sequence came from a male donor with ankylosing spondylitis or in good health (not recorded which). The CDR3 spells CASRYGGGYNEQFF. CDR3 bases: TGTGCCAGCAGATATGGAGGGGGGTACAATGAGCAGTTCTTC.